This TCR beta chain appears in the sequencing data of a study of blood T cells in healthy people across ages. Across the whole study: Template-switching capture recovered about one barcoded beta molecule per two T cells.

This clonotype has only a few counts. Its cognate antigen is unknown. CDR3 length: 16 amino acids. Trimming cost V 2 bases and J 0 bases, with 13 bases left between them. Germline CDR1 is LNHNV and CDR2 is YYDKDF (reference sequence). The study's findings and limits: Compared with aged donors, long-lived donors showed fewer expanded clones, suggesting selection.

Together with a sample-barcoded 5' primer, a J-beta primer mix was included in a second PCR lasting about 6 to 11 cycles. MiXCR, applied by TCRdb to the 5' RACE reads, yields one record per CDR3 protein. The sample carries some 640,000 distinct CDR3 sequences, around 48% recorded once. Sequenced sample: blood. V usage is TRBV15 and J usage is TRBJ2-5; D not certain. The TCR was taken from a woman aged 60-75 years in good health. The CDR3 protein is CATSRSPLEYQETQYF. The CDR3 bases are TGTGCCACCAGCAGAAGTCCCCTGGAGTACCAAGAGACCCAGTACTTC.